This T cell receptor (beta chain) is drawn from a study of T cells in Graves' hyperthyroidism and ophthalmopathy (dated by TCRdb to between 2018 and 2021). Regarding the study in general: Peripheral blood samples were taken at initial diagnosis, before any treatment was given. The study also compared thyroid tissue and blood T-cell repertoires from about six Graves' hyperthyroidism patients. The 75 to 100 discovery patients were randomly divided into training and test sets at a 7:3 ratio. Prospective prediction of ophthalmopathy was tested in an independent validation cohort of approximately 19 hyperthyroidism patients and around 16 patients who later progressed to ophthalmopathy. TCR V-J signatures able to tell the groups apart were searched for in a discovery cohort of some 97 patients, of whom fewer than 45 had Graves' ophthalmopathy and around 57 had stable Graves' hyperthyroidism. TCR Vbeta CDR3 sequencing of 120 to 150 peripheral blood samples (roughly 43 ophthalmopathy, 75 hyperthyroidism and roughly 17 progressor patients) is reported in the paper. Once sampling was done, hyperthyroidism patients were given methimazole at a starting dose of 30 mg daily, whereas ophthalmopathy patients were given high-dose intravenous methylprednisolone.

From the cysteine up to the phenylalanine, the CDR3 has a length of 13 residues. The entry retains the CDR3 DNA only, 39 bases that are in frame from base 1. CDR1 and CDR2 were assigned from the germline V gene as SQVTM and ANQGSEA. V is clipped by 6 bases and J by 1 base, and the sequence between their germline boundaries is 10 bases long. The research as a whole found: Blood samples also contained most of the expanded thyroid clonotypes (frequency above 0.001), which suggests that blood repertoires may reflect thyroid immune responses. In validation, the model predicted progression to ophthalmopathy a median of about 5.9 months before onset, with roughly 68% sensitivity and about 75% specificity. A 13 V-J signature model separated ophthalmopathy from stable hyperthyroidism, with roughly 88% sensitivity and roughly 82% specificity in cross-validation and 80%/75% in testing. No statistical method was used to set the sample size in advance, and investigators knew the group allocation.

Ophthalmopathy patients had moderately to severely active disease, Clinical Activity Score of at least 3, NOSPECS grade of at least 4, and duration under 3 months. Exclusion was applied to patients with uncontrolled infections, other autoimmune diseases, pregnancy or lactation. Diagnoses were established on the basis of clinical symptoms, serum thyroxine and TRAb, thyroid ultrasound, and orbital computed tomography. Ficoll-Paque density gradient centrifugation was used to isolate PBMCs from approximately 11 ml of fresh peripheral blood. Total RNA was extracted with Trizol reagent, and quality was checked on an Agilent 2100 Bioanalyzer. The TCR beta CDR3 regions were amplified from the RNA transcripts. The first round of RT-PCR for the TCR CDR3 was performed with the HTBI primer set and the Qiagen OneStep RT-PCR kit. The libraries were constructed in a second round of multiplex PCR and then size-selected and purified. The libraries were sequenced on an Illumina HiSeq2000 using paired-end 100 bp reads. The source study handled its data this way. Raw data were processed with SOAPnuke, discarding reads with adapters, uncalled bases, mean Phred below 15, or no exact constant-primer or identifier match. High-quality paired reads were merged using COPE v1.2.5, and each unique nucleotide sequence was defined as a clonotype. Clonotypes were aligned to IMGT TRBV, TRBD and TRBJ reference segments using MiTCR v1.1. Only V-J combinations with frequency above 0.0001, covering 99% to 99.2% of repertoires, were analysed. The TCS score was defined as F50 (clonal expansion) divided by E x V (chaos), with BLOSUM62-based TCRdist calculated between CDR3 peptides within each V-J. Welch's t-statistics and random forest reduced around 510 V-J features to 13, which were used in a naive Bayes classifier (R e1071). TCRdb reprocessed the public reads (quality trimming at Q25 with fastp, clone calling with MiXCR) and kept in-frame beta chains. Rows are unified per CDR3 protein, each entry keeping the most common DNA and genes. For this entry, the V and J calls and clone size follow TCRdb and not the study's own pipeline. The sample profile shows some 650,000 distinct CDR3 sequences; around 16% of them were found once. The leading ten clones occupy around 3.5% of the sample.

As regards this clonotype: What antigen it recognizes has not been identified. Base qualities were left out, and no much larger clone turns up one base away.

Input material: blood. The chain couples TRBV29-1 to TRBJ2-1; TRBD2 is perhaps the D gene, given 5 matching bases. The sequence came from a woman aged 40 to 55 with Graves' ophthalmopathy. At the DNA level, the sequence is TGCAGCGTGGGAGTATCATCCTACAATGAGCAGTTCTTC. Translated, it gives CSVGVSSYNEQFF.